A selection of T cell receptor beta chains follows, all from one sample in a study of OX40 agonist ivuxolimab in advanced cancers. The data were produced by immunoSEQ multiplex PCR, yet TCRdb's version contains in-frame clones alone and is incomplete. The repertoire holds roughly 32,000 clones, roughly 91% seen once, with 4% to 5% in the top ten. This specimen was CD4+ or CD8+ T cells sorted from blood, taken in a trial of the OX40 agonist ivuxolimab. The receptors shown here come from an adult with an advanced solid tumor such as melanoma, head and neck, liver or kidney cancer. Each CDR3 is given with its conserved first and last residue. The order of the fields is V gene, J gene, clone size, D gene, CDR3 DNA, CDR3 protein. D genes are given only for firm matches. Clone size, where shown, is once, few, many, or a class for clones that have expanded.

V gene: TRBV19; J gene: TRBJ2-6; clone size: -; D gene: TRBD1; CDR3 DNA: TGTGCCAGTAGTTCGGGACAGAGCTCTGGGGCCAACGTCCTGACTTTC; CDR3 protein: CASSSGQSSGANVLTF
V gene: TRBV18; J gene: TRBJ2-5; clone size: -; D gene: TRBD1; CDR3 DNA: TGTGCCAGCTCACAAACGACAGGGGCAGAGACCCAGTACTTC; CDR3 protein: CASSQTTGAETQYF
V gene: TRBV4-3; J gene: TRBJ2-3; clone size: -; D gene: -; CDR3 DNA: TGCGCCAGCAGCCAAGATATGGGGGGGCGAGATACGCAGTATTTT; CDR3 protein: CASSQDMGGRDTQYF
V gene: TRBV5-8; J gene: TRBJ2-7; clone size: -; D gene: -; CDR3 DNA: TGTGCCAGCAGCTGGAGGGGGGTGTCCTACGAGCAGTACTTC; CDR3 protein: CASSWRGVSYEQYF
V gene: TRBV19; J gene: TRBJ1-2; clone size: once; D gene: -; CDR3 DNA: TGTGCCAGTAGTCCCACAGACAGGTACTATGGCTACACCTTC; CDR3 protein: CASSPTDRYYGYTF
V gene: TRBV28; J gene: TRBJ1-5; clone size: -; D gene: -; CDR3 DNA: TGTGCCAGCAGTTTACATGCGGGGTTTGGTAGTCAGCCCCAGCATTTT; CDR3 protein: CASSLHAGFGSQPQHF
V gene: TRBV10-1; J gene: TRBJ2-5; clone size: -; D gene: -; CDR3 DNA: TGCGCCAGCAGTGAGCCGATAGAAGGGGCCCCAAGAAACCAAGAGACCCAGTACTTC; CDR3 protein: CASSEPIEGAPRNQETQYF
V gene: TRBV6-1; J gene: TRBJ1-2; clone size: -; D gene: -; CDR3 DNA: TGTGCCAGCAGTGAACAGGGGTATGGCTATGGCTACACCTTC; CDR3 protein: CASSEQGYGYGYTF
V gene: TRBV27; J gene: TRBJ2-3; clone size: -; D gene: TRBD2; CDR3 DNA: TGTGCCAGCAGTTCCGGACTAGCGGGAGTGGATACGCAGTATTTT; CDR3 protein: CASSSGLAGVDTQYF
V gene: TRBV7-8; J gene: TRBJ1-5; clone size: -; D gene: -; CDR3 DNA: TGTGCCAGCAGCTTACGGGTTTTGAATCAGCCCCAGCATTTT; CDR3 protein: CASSLRVLNQPQHF
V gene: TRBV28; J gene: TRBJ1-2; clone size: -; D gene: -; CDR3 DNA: TGTGCCAGCAGTCCCCGGTCTCTCTATGGCTACACCTTC; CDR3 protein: CASSPRSLYGYTF
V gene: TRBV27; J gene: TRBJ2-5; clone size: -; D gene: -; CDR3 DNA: TGTGCCAGCAGTTTGGGTAGGGAGGAGACCCAGTACTTC; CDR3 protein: CASSLGREETQYF
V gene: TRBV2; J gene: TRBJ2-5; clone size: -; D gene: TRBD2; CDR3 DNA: TGTGCCAGCAGACTAGCGGAGACCCAGTACTTC; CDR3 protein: CASRLAETQYF
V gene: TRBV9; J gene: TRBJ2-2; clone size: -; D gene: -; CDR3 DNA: TGTGCCAGCAGCCCCCGGGCAGGGGTACTTTCCGGGGAGCTGTTTTTT; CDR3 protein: CASSPRAGVLSGELFF
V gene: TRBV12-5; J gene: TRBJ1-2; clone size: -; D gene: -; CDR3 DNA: TGTGCTAGTGGTTTGACACGGACAGACCGACTCTATGGCTACACCTTC; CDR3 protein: CASGLTRTDRLYGYTF
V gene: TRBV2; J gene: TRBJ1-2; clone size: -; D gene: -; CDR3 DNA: TGTGCCAGCAGTGGAGCTAGACAGCACGGCTACACCTTC; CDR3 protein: CASSGARQHGYTF
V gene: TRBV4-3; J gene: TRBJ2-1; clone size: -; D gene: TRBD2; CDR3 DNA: TGCGCCAGCAGCCAAGGACTAGCGGGGTGGGATGAGCAGTTCTTC; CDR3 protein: CASSQGLAGWDEQFF
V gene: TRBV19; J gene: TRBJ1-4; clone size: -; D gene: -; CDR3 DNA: TGTGCCAGTAGTTCTCGACAGGTGGGGTCCCGAAATGAAAAACTGTTTTTT; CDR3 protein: CASSSRQVGSRNEKLFF
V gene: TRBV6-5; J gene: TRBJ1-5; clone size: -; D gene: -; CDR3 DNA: TGTGCCAGCAGTTACTCGAGGGGAAATCAGCCCCAGCATTTT; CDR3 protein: CASSYSRGNQPQHF
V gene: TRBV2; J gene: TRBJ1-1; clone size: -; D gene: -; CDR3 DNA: TGTGCCAGCAGTTTTGACAGTCCTGGTGAAGCTTTCTTT; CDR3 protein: CASSFDSPGEAFF
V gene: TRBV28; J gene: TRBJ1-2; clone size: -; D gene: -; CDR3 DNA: TGTGCCAGCAGAAATACCGGCGACTACTATGGCTACACCTTC; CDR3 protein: CASRNTGDYYGYTF
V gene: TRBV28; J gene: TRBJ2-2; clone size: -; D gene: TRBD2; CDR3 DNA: TGTGCCAGCAGTCCCCGCGGGGGGTGGGGCGGGGAGCTGTTTTTT; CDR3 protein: CASSPRGGWGGELFF
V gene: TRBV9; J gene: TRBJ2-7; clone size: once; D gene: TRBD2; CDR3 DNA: TGTGCCAGCAGCCCAACCGGGGGGGGCTACGAGCAGTACTTC; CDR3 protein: CASSPTGGGYEQYF
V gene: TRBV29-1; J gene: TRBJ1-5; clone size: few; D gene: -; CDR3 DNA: TGCAGCGTTGGAGCCAGCAATCAGCCCCAGCATTTT; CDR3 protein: CSVGASNQPQHF
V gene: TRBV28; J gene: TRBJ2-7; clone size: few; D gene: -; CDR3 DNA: TGTGCCAGCAGTTCCACCGTCCACGAGCAGTACTTC; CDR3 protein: CASSSTVHEQYF
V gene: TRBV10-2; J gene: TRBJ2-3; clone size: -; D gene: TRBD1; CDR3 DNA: TGCGCCAGCAGTGACCAACGGACAGGAGATACGCAGTATTTT; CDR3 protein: CASSDQRTGDTQYF
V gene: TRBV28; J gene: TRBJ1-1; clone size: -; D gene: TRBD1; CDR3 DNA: TGTGCCAGCAGTTGGGGACAGCCGAACACTGAAGCTTTCTTT; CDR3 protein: CASSWGQPNTEAFF
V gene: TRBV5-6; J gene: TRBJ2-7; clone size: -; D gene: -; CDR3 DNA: TGTGCCAGCAGCCCCCTAGGACACTACGAGCAGTACTTC; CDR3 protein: CASSPLGHYEQYF
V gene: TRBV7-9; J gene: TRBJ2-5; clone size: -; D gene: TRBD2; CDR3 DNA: TGTGCCAGCAGCTTGGGACTAGATGAAGAGACCCAGTACTTC; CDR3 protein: CASSLGLDEETQYF
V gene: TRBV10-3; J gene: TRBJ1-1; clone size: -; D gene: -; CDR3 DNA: TGTGCCATCAGTGAGGGACCAAACACTGAAGCTTTCTTT; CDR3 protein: CAISEGPNTEAFF
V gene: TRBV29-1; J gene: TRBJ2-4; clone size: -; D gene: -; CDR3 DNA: TGCAGCGTTGAAGAGGGACGGTTGCTAGCCAAAAACATTCAGTACTTC; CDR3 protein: CSVEEGRLLAKNIQYF
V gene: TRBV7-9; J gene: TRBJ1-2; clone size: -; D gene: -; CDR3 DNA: TGTGCCAGCAGCTTAGTGTTCGGGGGGAAGGACTATGGCTACACCTTC; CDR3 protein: CASSLVFGGKDYGYTF
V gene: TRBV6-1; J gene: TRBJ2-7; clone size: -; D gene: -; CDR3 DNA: TGTGCCAGCAGTGTTAACCTACGGGAGCAGTACTTC; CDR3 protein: CASSVNLREQYF
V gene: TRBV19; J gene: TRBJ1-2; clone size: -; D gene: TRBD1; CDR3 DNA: TGTGCCAGTACCAAAAGTGGACAGGGCTATGGCTACACCTTC; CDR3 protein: CASTKSGQGYGYTF
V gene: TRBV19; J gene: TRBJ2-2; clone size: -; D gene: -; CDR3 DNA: TGTGCCACCTGTAGGGCATCCACCGGGGAGCTGTTTTTT; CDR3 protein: CATCRASTGELFF
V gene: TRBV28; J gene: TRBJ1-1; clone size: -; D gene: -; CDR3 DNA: TGTGCCAGCAGAACAAGATACAGGGATGAAGCTTTCTTT; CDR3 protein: CASRTRYRDEAFF
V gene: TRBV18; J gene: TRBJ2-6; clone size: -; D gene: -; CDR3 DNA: TGTGCCAGCTCACCTACAGGAGCTGGGGCCAACGTCCTGACTTTC; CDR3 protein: CASSPTGAGANVLTF
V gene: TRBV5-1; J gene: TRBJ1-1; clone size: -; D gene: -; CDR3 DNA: TGCGCCAGCAGCTTCCAGGGTGGGGCCACTGAAGCTTTCTTT; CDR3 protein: CASSFQGGATEAFF
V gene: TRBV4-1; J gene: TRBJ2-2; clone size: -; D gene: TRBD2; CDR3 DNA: TGCGCCAGCAGCCAAGCCATAATTAGCGGGTTCGCTGGGGAGCTGTTTTTT; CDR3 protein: CASSQAIISGFAGELFF
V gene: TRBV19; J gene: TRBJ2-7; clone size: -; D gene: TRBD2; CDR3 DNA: TGTGCCAGTAGTGAGGGAGGGGTCGAGCAGTACTTC; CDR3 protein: CASSEGGVEQYF
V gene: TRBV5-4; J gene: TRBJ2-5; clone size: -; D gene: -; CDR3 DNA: TGTGCCAGCAGCCGTGGTGCAGGCCAAGAGACCCAGTACTTC; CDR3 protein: CASSRGAGQETQYF
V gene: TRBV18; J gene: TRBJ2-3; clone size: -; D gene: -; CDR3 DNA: TGTGCCAGCTCACCACTTAACACAGATACGCAGTATTTT; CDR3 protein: CASSPLNTDTQYF
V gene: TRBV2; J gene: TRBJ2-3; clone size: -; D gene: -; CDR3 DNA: TGTGCCAGCAGTGAAGGGCCAAAGGATACGCAGTATTTT; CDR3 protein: CASSEGPKDTQYF
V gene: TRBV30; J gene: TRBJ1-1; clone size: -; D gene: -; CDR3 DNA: TGTGCCTGGAGTGTCGACCCTTACACTGAAGCTTTCTTT; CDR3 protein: CAWSVDPYTEAFF
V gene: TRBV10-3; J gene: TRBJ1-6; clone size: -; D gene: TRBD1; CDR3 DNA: TGTGCCATCAGTGAGTCGACAGGGGAAGGGTCACCCCTCCACTTT; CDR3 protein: CAISESTGEGSPLHF
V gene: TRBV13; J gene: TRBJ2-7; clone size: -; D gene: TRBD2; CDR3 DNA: TGTGCCAGCAGCACACGCCCGGGACTAGCGAGACCCTACGAGCAGTACTTC; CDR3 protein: CASSTRPGLARPYEQYF